These T cell receptor beta chains were read from a single sample in a study of post-analysis software for immune sequencing data. Each CDR3 protein is one row after TCRdb ran MiXCR on the PCR reads. The data show about 820,000 distinct CDR3 sequences, approximately 57% seen once. Sequenced sample: blood. These receptors were taken from a girl between 10 and 17 years old with multiple sclerosis. Both conserved end residues are part of each CDR3. D genes are given only for firm matches. Size values are once, few and many counts, or a class for expanded clones, and some rows have none.

d_gene: TRBD1; v_gene: TRBV29-1; len: 13; j_gene: TRBJ1-2; abundance: .; CDR3aa: CSVRSGTESGYTF; CDR3nt: TGCAGCGTGCGATCCGGGACAGAAAGTGGCTACACCTTC
d_gene: .; v_gene: TRBV7-9; len: 14; j_gene: TRBJ2-5; abundance: .; CDR3aa: CASSLVPAQETQYF; CDR3nt: TGTGCCAGCAGCTTAGTTCCAGCCCAAGAGACCCAGTACTTC
d_gene: TRBD1; v_gene: TRBV2; len: 12; j_gene: TRBJ2-4; abundance: few; CDR3aa: CASEQGKNIQYF; CDR3nt: TGTGCCAGCGAACAGGGGAAAAACATTCAGTACTTC
d_gene: .; v_gene: TRBV20-1; len: 16; j_gene: TRBJ2-1; abundance: .; CDR3aa: CSALPVARVRGEEQFF; CDR3nt: TGCAGTGCTCTCCCCGTAGCGAGGGTGCGCGGGGAGGAGCAGTTCTTC
d_gene: .; v_gene: TRBV6-5; len: 16; j_gene: TRBJ2-1; abundance: few; CDR3aa: CASSYSKGGSHNEQFF; CDR3nt: TGTGCCAGCAGTTACTCGAAAGGGGGGAGCCACAATGAGCAGTTCTTC
d_gene: .; v_gene: TRBV7-2; len: 13; j_gene: TRBJ2-5; abundance: .; CDR3aa: CASSPSSEETQYF; CDR3nt: TGTGCCAGCAGCCCGTCTAGCGAGGAGACCCAGTACTTC
d_gene: .; v_gene: TRBV27; len: 16; j_gene: TRBJ2-1; abundance: once; CDR3aa: CASSLYGLSSYNEQFF; CDR3nt: TGTGCCAGCAGTTTATACGGCTTGAGCTCCTACAATGAGCAGTTCTTC
d_gene: .; v_gene: TRBV4-2; len: 15; j_gene: TRBJ2-5; abundance: .; CDR3aa: CASSQEADSTGTQYF; CDR3nt: TGTGCCAGCAGCCAAGAAGCGGACTCGACTGGGACCCAGTACTTC
d_gene: .; v_gene: TRBV29-1; len: 12; j_gene: TRBJ2-7; abundance: .; CDR3aa: CSVEVSTYEQYF; CDR3nt: TGCAGCGTTGAAGTCAGCACCTACGAGCAGTACTTC
d_gene: .; v_gene: TRBV5-1; len: 12; j_gene: TRBJ2-1; abundance: few; CDR3aa: CASRRDIGEQFF; CDR3nt: TGCGCCAGCAGGCGGGACATTGGTGAGCAGTTCTTC
d_gene: .; v_gene: TRBV20-1; len: 16; j_gene: TRBJ2-5; abundance: .; CDR3aa: CSAPESYRPFQETQYF; CDR3nt: TGCAGTGCTCCTGAGAGTTATCGACCGTTCCAAGAGACCCAGTACTTC
d_gene: .; v_gene: TRBV14; len: 15; j_gene: TRBJ2-7; abundance: .; CDR3aa: CASSQDQGDSYEQYF; CDR3nt: TGTGCCAGCAGCCAAGATCAGGGCGACTCCTACGAGCAGTACTTC
d_gene: TRBD1; v_gene: TRBV11-3; len: 16; j_gene: TRBJ2-3; abundance: few; CDR3aa: CASSFGRQGGTDTQYF; CDR3nt: TGTGCCAGCAGCTTTGGTCGACAGGGAGGCACAGATACGCAGTATTTT
d_gene: TRBD2; v_gene: TRBV10-3; len: 16; j_gene: TRBJ2-7; abundance: .; CDR3aa: CAISESGLAGSYEQYF; CDR3nt: TGTGCCATCAGTGAGTCTGGACTAGCGGGCTCCTACGAGCAGTACTTC
d_gene: TRBD1; v_gene: TRBV30; len: 15; j_gene: TRBJ2-7; abundance: few; CDR3aa: CAWSSRDRGSYEQYF; CDR3nt: TGTGCCTGGAGTTCCCGGGACAGGGGCTCCTACGAGCAGTACTTC
d_gene: .; v_gene: TRBV6-6; len: 16; j_gene: TRBJ2-7; abundance: once; CDR3aa: CASSSSSDFRPYEQYF; CDR3nt: TGTGCCAGCAGTTCGTCCTCCGACTTTAGGCCCTACGAGCAGTACTTC
d_gene: TRBD1; v_gene: TRBV4-2; len: 14; j_gene: TRBJ2-5; abundance: .; CDR3aa: CASSQADRGETQYF; CDR3nt: TGTGCCAGCAGCCAAGCGGACAGGGGAGAGACCCAGTACTTC
d_gene: .; v_gene: TRBV6-5; len: 13; j_gene: TRBJ1-2; abundance: few; CDR3aa: CASSERVNYGYTF; CDR3nt: TGTGCCAGCAGTGAAAGGGTAAACTATGGCTACACCTTC
d_gene: .; v_gene: TRBV7-9; len: 13; j_gene: TRBJ2-5; abundance: .; CDR3aa: CASSSFGGETQYF; CDR3nt: TGTGCCAGCAGCTCCTTTGGTGGAGAGACCCAGTACTTC
d_gene: .; v_gene: TRBV27; len: 14; j_gene: TRBJ2-4; abundance: few; CDR3aa: CASSPSPGGDIQYF; CDR3nt: TGTGCCAGCAGTCCTAGTCCAGGAGGGGACATTCAGTACTTC